The sequence of this T cell receptor beta chain was determined in a study of Ad26.COV2.S vaccination and SARS-CoV-2 variants. About the research overall: Doses of Ad26.COV2.S were injected into muscle once or twice, 56 days apart.

Described treatment: 15 to 20 received Ad26.COV2.S at low or high dose, single or two shots; 5 received placebo; per-sample allocation not given. All samples were drawn on day 63, counting from the first vaccine or placebo injection. V dropped 3 bases and J dropped 0 bases, with 12 bases sitting between them. Germline V gives CDR1 LNHDA, CDR2 SQIVND (reference sequence). This CDR3 region has 15 residues. The repertoire was sequenced with immunoSEQ multiplex PCR; TCRdb's copy has only in-frame clones and lacks some. Of just under 250,000 clones in the sample, roughly 88% were seen once. The chain uses TRBV19 and TRBJ2-7; D ambiguous. The clonotype was recovered from a person between 18 and 65 years old who received the Ad26.COV2.S COVID-19 vaccine or a placebo. The sample in question was peripheral blood, obtained in a trial of Ad26.COV2.S vaccine versus placebo. The CDR3, as DNA: TGTGCCAGTAGTATTGCAGTCCAGAGCTCCTACGAGCAGTACTTC. Its protein product is CASSIAVQSSYEQYF.